The 14 T cell receptor beta chains below were found in one sample sequenced in a study of blood T cell repertoires in COVID-19. Clones were read by immunoSEQ multiplex PCR, and TCRdb kept only the in-frame ones, dropping some. The sample holds 270,000 or so clones, around 86% seen once. The sequenced sample consisted of peripheral blood. The receptors derive from a woman aged 55-69 years with active or convalescent COVID-19.

The table lists this clone with many counts. This chain joins TRBV6-5 and TRBJ1-2, with D tentatively TRBD1 (5 bases). This CDR3 is 11 amino acids long. V gave up 8 bases and J gave up 4 bases, with 8 bases separating them. Germline V gene sequence: CDR1 MNHEY, CDR2 SVGAGI. Written as DNA, the CDR3 is TGTGCCAGCGGGGGGGGCTATGGCTACACCTTC. It is translated as CASGGGYGYTF.

The chain combines TRBV19 with TRBJ1-2, with 10 bases lining up with TRBD1. The CDR3 extends over 17 amino acids. Germline lookup yields CDR1 LNHDA and CDR2 SQIVND (reference sequence). The V and J ends lost 4 bases and 4 bases, in that order; junction bases with no gene match: 12. The CDR3 coding sequence is TGTGCCAGTAGTAAGACCGGGACAGGGGCGCCGGGCTATGGCTACACCTTC. Translated: CASSKTGTGAPGYGYTF.

The chain carries TRBV5-4 and TRBJ1-3; D gene unclear. The CDR3 is made up of 17 amino acids. The germline V gene encodes CDR1 SGHNT and CDR2 YYREEE (reference sequence). V was shortened by 0 bases and J by 0 bases, with 13 bases between the two germline ends. The CDR3 sequence is CASSLGSLPSSGNTIYF. The DNA of the CDR3 is TGTGCCAGCAGCTTGGGGTCGCTTCCCAGCTCTGGAAACACCATATATTTT. Using reference TRBV5-4 and TRBJ1-3 for the parts outside the CDR3, the full variable domain is ETGVTQSPTHLIKTRGQQVTLRCSSQSGHNTVSWYQQALGQGPQFIFQYYREEENGRGNFPPRFSGLQFPNYSSELNVNALELDDSALYLCASSLGSLPSSGNTIYFGEGSWLTVV.

This chain connects TRBV4-3 to TRBJ2-2; TRBD2 aligns across 7 bases. Germline CDR1 and CDR2: LGHNA and YSLEER. V trimming: 2 bases; J trimming: 3 bases; junction bases outside the gene matches: 3. The length of the CDR3 is 15 residues. Here the CDR3 reads CASSQRDYYTGELFF. The CDR3 coding sequence is TGCGCCAGCAGCCAAAGGGACTATTACACCGGGGAGCTGTTTTTT.

The chain carries TRBV19 and TRBJ2-7; TRBD2 matches 13 bases. J lost 3 bases, V lost 5 bases, and 16 bases had no gene match. Germline values: CDR1 LNHDA, CDR2 SQIVND (reference sequence). The length of the CDR3 is 19 residues. The CDR3 nucleotides read TGTGCCAGTAGTGGGGACAGCCCGGGACTAGCGGGGAGTCTCTACGAGCAGTACTTC. This sequence encodes CASSGDSPGLAGSLYEQYF. The full variable domain, with the rest looked up from reference TRBV19 and TRBJ2-7, is DGGITQSPKYLFRKEGQNVTLSCEQNLNHDAMYWYRQDPGQGLRLIYYSQIVNDFQKGDIAEGYSVSREKKESFPLTVTSAQKNPTAFYLCASSGDSPGLAGSLYEQYFGPGTRLTVT.

This chain links TRBV3-1 (or the pseudogene TRBV3-2) with TRBJ2-3; D unclear. Germline lookup yields CDR1 LGHDT and CDR2 YNNKEL (reference sequence). CDR3 length equals 12 residues. V lost 2 bases and J 5 bases, leaving 5 bases between the germline ends. The CDR3 DNA sequence: TGTGCCAGCAGCCAATCCCAAGATACGCAGTATTTT. Residues: CASSQSQDTQYF.

CDR3 sequence reads: CASSLGGRWGNTIYF. CDR3 DNA sequence: TGCGCCAGCAGCCTTGGGGGCCGTTGGGGAAACACCATATATTTT. The V gene is TRBV5-1, the J gene TRBJ1-3, with D possibly matching TRBD1 (6 bases). V lost 4 bases and J 4 bases, leaving 15 bases between the germline ends. Germline values: CDR1 SGHRS, CDR2 YFSETQ. The CDR3 has 15 residues.

The chain combines TRBV7-8 with TRBJ1-1; TRBD1 matches at 7 bases. The germline V gene encodes CDR1 SGHVS and CDR2 FQNEAQ. The CDR3 has 15 amino acids. V lost 1 base and J lost 12; bases outside the gene matches: 14. CDR3 loop: CASSLGGQIIARSFF. The CDR3 bases are TGTGCCAGCAGCTTAGGGGGACAGATTATAGCGAGGTCTTTCTTT.

This clone has a handful of counts. The chain is built from TRBV4-1 and TRBJ2-3; D gene uncertain. CDR3 length: 13 amino acids. The V gene's germline CDR1 is MGHRA and CDR2 YSYEKL. Trimming took 2 bases from V and 6 from J, leaving 9 bases between them. CDR3 region: CASSQLDTDTQYF. In nucleotides, the CDR3 is TGCGCCAGCAGCCAACTAGATACCGATACGCAGTATTTT.

The gene calls are TRBV7-6 and TRBJ2-7, with no clear D. CDR1 and CDR2 (germline): SGHVS, FNYEAQ. V was trimmed by 5 bases and J by 2 bases, leaving 10 bases between them. The CDR3 is 13 residues long. CDR3 region: CASSRTPTYEQYF. Written as DNA, the CDR3 is TGTGCCAGCAGCCGTACACCAACCTACGAGCAGTACTTC. Full variable domain (remainder filled in from reference TRBV7-6 and TRBJ2-7): GAGVSQSPRYKVTKRGQDVALRCDPISGHVSLYWYRQALGQGPEFLTYFNYEAQQDKSGLPNDRFSAERPEGSISTLTIQRTEQRDSAMYRCASSRTPTYEQYFGPGTRLTVT.

This clone was counted only a few times. V gene TRBV6-6 combines with J gene TRBJ1-5, with D uncertain. Between the trimmed V and J ends, which lost 8 bases and 1 base, there was a span of 12 bases. This CDR3 spans 14 amino acids. Germline assignment: CDR1 MNHNY and CDR2 SVGAGI (reference sequence). As DNA, the CDR3 is TGTGCCAGCTCAAGAGGTGGGAGCAATCAGCCCCAGCATTTT. Encoded protein: CASSRGGSNQPQHF.

The chain recombines TRBV6-5 with TRBJ1-4; TRBD1 might be the D (6 bases). Germline V gene data show CDR1 as MNHEY and CDR2 as SVGAGI. V was clipped by 5 bases and J by 4 bases, with 11 bases between them. This CDR3 comprises 14 residues. Here the CDR3 reads CASSRGGVNEKLFF. The CDR3 nucleotides read TGTGCCAGCAGTCGAGGGGGGGTTAATGAAAAACTGTTTTTT.

The J gene is TRBJ2-3, the V gene TRBV5-3; 7 bases fit TRBD1. TRBV5-3 qualifies as an ORF whose function is uncertain. This CDR3 region has 16 residues. J lost 3 bases, V lost 4 bases, and 11 bases had no gene match. The CDR3 loop reads CARSPEGAPRTDTQYF. The CDR3 DNA is TGTGCCAGAAGCCCCGAGGGGGCCCCGCGGACAGATACGCAGTATTTT.

The J gene is TRBJ2-4, the V gene TRBV7-8; 7 nucleotides agree with TRBD2. The CDR3 has 17 residues. Germline CDR1 reads SGHVS; CDR2 reads FQNEAQ. The V and J ends lost 0 bases and 6 bases, in that order; junction bases with no gene match: 11. The CDR3 nucleotides read TGTGCCAGCAGCTTAGCGGGGGGGTTTCTCCGTGCAAACATTCAGTACTTC. It is translated as CASSLAGGFLRANIQYF.